The 18 T cell receptor beta chains reported below all come from one sample, sequenced in a study of OX40 agonist ivuxolimab in advanced cancers. Here immunoSEQ multiplex PCR was the method, and the copy in TCRdb shows in-frame clones only, minus some. The table includes tens of thousands of clones, 82% detected once. The material sequenced was CD4+ or CD8+ T cells sorted from blood, taken in a trial of the OX40 agonist ivuxolimab. Source of these receptors: an adult with an advanced solid tumor such as melanoma, head and neck, liver or kidney cancer.

The DNA of the CDR3 is TGTGCCAGCAGCTTTACGGGACTAGCGGGGGCCTCCTACGAGCAGTACTTC. It yields the protein CASSFTGLAGASYEQYF. The V and J genes are TRBV7-2 and TRBJ2-7; 14 positions agree with TRBD2. This CDR3 is built from 17 residues. The junction had 4 bases not matched to a gene; V was cut back by 3 bases and J by 0 bases. The germline V gene encodes CDR1 SGHTA and CDR2 FQGNSA.

The chain recombines TRBV7-6 with TRBJ2-2, with 9 bases identical to TRBD1. The V gene's germline CDR1 is SGHVS and CDR2 FNYEAQ. V gave up 0 bases and J gave up 1 base; unmatched junction bases: 3. The CDR3 is 17 amino acids. The CDR3 sequence is CASSLARGQGNTGELFF. The CDR3 DNA follows: TGTGCCAGCAGCTTAGCGCGGGGACAGGGGAACACCGGGGAGCTGTTTTTT.

The chain links TRBV19 to TRBJ2-2, with D maybe TRBD2 (5 bases). The length of the CDR3 is 15 residues. Germline V gives CDR1 LNHDA, CDR2 SQIVND (reference sequence). The V and J ends lost 7 bases and 2 bases respectively, with 14 bases between them. This CDR3 is CASTESSLNTGELFF. CDR3 nucleotides: TGTGCCAGTACGGAGTCTAGCCTAAACACCGGGGAGCTGTTTTTT.

This chain uses TRBV10-3 with TRBJ2-1; D remains ambiguous. The CDR3 spans 13 residues. V dropped 4 bases and J dropped 7 bases, with 11 bases sitting between them. From germline, CDR1 is ENHRY and CDR2 SYGVKD. The CDR3 bases are TGTGCCATCAGTGGGAAAGGGCTAAATGAGCAGTTCTTC. It specifies CAISGKGLNEQFF.

The CDR3 nucleotides read TGTGCCAGCAGCTTAGCGCAGGGGCTTGCCTACGAGCAGTACTTC. Translation gives CASSLAQGLAYEQYF. The chain joins TRBV7-8 to TRBJ2-7; a weak D match, TRBD1 (6 bases). This CDR3 is 15 amino acids long. V lost 0 bases and J 2 bases, leaving 11 bases between the germline ends. CDR1 SGHVS and CDR2 FQNEAQ come from the germline V gene.

The rearrangement links TRBV10-1 to TRBJ1-5; tentatively, D is TRBD1 (6 bases). Germline V gives CDR1 WNHNN, CDR2 SYGVQD (reference sequence). There are 14 residues in the CDR3. The V end was cut by 8 bases, the J end by 6 bases, with 17 bases between. This CDR3 reads CASGIRGRIQPQHF. The CDR3 DNA reads TGCGCCAGCGGGATCAGGGGTCGGATTCAGCCCCAGCATTTT.

The chain recombines TRBV11-2 with TRBJ2-5, with a weak D call TRBD2 (6 bases). Germline V gene data show CDR1 as SGHAT and CDR2 as FQNNGV. CDR3 size: 15 residues. The V and J ends lost 5 bases and 5 bases respectively, with 18 bases between them. Here the CDR3 reads CASSLLGLPAETQYF. CDR3 nucleotide sequence: TGTGCCAGCAGCCTCCTAGGACTACCTGCTGAGACCCAGTACTTC. Drawing the rest from reference TRBV11-2 and TRBJ2-5, the complete variable domain is EAGVAQSPRYKIIEKRQSVAFWCNPISGHATLYWYQQILGQGPKLLIQFQNNGVVDDSQLPKDRFSAERLKGVDSTLKIQPAKLEDSAVYLCASSLLGLPAETQYFGPGTRLLVL.

This rearrangement joins TRBV7-7 to TRBJ2-1; D gene unclear. The V end lost 0 bases, the J end lost 7 bases, and 10 bases lay between the germline ends. The CDR3 loop spans 14 amino acids. The germline gives CDR1 SSHAT, CDR2 FNYEAQ (reference sequence). The CDR3 reads CASSLAIMGNEQFF. CDR3 coding DNA: TGTGCCAGCAGCTTAGCAATAATGGGAAATGAGCAGTTCTTC.

This clone showed up just a few times. The chain is built from TRBV6-5 and TRBJ2-7, with TRBD2 matching over 8 bases. The V gene end was trimmed by 9 bases and the J gene end by 0 bases; junction bases not matched to a gene: 1. Germline CDR1 MNHEY, CDR2 SVGAGI. The CDR3 extends over 12 amino acids. DNA for the CDR3: TGTGCCAGTAGCGGGAACTCCTACGAGCAGTACTTC. This codes for CASSGNSYEQYF.

V is TRBV21-1 and J is TRBJ2-1; TRBD2 is the table's D call and was not checked against the DNA. TRBV21-1 is a documented pseudogene. This CDR3 has 14 amino acids. CDR3 nucleotide sequence: TGTGCCAGCAGGAGGACTAGCGTCCTCAATGAGCAGTTCTTC. Protein: CASRRTSVLNEQFF.

To note about this clone: The identical CDR3 is also encoded by other nucleotide sequences in the sample. CDR3 protein: CASSVGTGPTGELFF. In DNA, the CDR3 is TGTGCCAGCAGCGTCGGGACAGGGCCTACCGGGGAGCTGTTTTTT. This chain joins TRBV7-7 and TRBJ2-2, with 9 nucleotides matching TRBD1. The CDR3 runs 15 residues. With V trimmed by 5 bases and J by 5 bases, 6 bases remained unmatched. Germline loops: CDR1 SSHAT, CDR2 FNYEAQ (reference sequence).

The rearrangement joins TRBV5-1 to TRBJ1-3, with D unclear. CDR1 is SGHRS and CDR2 is YFSETQ in the germline V gene. The CDR3 is made up of 16 amino acids. V shed 0 bases and J shed 0 bases, with 10 bases lying between them. CDR3 coding DNA: TGCGCCAGCAGCTTGGGTAGGCGTCTCTCTGGAAACACCATATATTTT. This gives the protein CASSLGRRLSGNTIYF.

V gene TRBV5-1 combines with J gene TRBJ2-5, with 12 bases that match TRBD1. The DNA end is a closer match to TRBJ2-7, so the J assignment may be wrong. Germline-derived CDR1 and CDR2 are SGHRS and YFSETQ. The CDR3 has 17 residues. Written as DNA, the CDR3 is TGCGCCAGCAGCTTGTCGGGACAGGGGGCCCAGGGGGGCGAGCAGTACTTC. Protein product: CASSLSGQGAQGGEQYF.

The CDR3 nucleotides read TGTGCCAGCAGCCAAGGGGGCAGGGACACCGGGGAGCTGTTTTTT. The encoded protein is CASSQGGRDTGELFF. The V call is TRBV11-3, the J call TRBJ2-2; 7 bases map to TRBD1. CDR1 and CDR2 from the germline V gene are SGHNT and YENEEA. There are 15 residues in the CDR3. V lost 5 bases, J lost 3 bases, and 6 bases stayed unmatched.

There are a few counts of this clone. The chain combines TRBV6-1 with TRBJ2-1; D not resolved. Germline assignment: CDR1 MNHNS and CDR2 SASEGT. The CDR3 runs to 12 residues. V lost 6 bases and J lost 4, with 7 bases in between. The CDR3 loop is CASRAGYNEQFF. CDR3 nucleotide sequence: TGTGCCAGCAGAGCAGGATACAATGAGCAGTTCTTC.

V and J are TRBV7-9 and TRBJ1-4; possibly TRBD1 for D (5 bases). The CDR3 is made up of 16 amino acids. Trimming left V 4 bases short and J 8 bases short, with 20 bases between. Germline V gives CDR1 SEHNR, CDR2 FQNEAQ (reference sequence). Here the CDR3 DNA reads TGTGCCAGCAGCTCTGGGATGCGGGGCGGACGAGAAAAACTGTTTTTT. This gives the protein CASSSGMRGGREKLFF.

Of note for this clone: Its ends do not fully match the called genes, so a read error is possible. The chain combines TRBV5-6 with TRBJ2-7; possible D gene TRBD1, 5 bases. CDR1 is SGHDT, CDR2 YYEEEE, per germline. The CDR3 length is 12 residues. The chain's CDR3 is CASSLGGVEQDF. The CDR3 DNA sequence: TGTGCCAGCAGCTTGGGTGGCGTTGAACAGGACTTC.

The J gene is TRBJ2-5, the V gene TRBV5-4; 11 nucleotides align to TRBD2. The J call may be in error: the DNA end matches TRBJ2-7 better. The CDR3 spans 16 residues. Germline assignment: CDR1 SGHNT and CDR2 YYREEE (reference sequence). CDR3 in DNA: TGTGCCAGCAGCTTGAGTGTCGGACTAGCGGGCTACGAGCAGTACTTC. Amino acid sequence: CASSLSVGLAGYEQYF.